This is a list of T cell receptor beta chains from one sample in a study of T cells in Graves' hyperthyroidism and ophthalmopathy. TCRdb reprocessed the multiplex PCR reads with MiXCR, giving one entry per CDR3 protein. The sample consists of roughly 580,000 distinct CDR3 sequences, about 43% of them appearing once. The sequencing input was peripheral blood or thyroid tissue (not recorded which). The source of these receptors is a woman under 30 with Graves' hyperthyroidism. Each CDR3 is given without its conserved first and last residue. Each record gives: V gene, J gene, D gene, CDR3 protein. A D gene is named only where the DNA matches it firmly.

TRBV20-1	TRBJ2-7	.	SARRELGYEQY
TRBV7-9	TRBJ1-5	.	ASSLAPGLSNQPQH
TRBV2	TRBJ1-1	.	ASSSGTEAF
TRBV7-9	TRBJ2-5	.	ASSTQRAEETQY
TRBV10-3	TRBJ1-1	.	AISESNPREAF
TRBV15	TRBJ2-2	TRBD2	ARPTSGRGTGELF
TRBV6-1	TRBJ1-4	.	ASSAAGAEKLF
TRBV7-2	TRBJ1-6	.	ASSLAQENSPLH
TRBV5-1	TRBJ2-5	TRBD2	ASSYGLAGGPRETQY
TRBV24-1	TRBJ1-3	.	ATPGTRNTIY
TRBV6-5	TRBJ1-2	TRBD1	ASSYGGIEDRSYGYT
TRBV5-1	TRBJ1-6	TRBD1	ASSQDRVSPLH
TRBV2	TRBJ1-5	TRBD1	ASSRTGNYGNQPQH
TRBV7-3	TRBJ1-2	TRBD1	ASSLNPGQISHYT
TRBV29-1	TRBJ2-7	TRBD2	SVASRGLAGYEQY
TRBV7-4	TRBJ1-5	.	ASSADGGQPQH
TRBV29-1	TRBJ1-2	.	SVDSREMVYT
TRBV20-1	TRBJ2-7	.	SAGGGIQQY
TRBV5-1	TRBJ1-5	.	ASSLGDGGHQPQH
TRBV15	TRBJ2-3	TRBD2	ATSEPGLASTDTQY
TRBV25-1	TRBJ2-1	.	ASSEGTHNEQF
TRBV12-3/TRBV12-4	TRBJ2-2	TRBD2	ASSFSGGRLAGELF
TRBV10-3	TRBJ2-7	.	ATKGQLYEQY
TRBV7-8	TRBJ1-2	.	ASSFGQPGKNYGYT
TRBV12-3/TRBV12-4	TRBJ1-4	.	ASSAESWLELF
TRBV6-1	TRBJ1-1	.	ASARLMNTEAF
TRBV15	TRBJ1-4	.	ATSGPVRGGASAANEKLF
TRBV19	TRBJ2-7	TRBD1	ASSMNRGPHEQY
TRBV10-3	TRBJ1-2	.	AISESRGNYGYT
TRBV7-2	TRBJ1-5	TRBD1	ASSLGQGYQPQH
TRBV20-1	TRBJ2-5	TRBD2	SALPGLAGGGRETQY
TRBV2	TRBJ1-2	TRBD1	ASSARDRGRTNYGYT
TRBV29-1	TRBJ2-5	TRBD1	SVGTGSGQPQY
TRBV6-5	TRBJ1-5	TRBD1	ASSGQGRRQPQH
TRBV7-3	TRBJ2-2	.	ASSFGTRRLGGLF
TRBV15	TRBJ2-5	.	ATSRRDQETQY
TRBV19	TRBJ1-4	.	ASSEGYEKLF
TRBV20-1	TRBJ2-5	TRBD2	SARLAGNQETQY
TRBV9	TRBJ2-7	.	ASSVGSPVDEQY
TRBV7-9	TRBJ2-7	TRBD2	ASSYSGRAPVQY
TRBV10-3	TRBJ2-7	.	AISGGSGPYEQY
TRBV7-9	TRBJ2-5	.	AGSLYRTQETQY
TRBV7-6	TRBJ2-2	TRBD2	ASTSGRITGELF
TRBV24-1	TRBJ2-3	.	ATSDSGLGTDTQY
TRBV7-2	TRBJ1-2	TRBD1	ASSLALTGIRGYT
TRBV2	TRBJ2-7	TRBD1	ASCRQGGDEQY
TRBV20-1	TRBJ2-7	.	SASLWGGSYEQY
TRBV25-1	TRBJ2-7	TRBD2	ARDLGGSYEQY
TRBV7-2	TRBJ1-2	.	ASSLYSTIGYGYT